This TCR beta chain was sequenced in a study of cytomegalovirus exposure and HLA in healthy donors. General study points: A later analysis found common viral pathogens apparently linked to several of the most significant clusters.

Trimming at V came to 0 bases and at J to 3 bases, leaving 14 bases not matched to a gene. Germline V gene data show CDR1 as SGHVS and CDR2 as FNYEAQ. The CDR3 has 18 amino acids. A single count supports this clone. The antigen is undetermined. Use of 60 Vbeta and 13 Jbeta primers characterized the PCR. The repertoire was sequenced with immunoSEQ multiplex PCR; TCRdb's copy has only in-frame clones and lacks some. There are about 170,000 clones in the sample; around 78% occur only once, and 0.7% to 0.85% lies in the top ten. This TCR came from a female donor in good health and CMV-seronegative. The chain is built from TRBV7-6 and TRBJ2-7, with 7 bases lining up with TRBD1. What was sequenced was PBMCs. DNA of the CDR3: TGTGCCAGCAGCTTAGCGCCCCTCCCCGGGACAGCGTTCTACGAGCAGTACTTC. Translation: CASSLAPLPGTAFYEQYF.